This T cell receptor (beta chain) derives from a study of T cell repertoires in cytomegalovirus infection. In the study overall: Recently identified HLA-C-restricted CMV epitopes were used, and well-studied HLA-B-restricted CMV epitopes were used as well. Indications of both CMV infection and matching HLA type were provided by public TCR beta signatures.

Many counts were recorded for this clonotype. Its target is not known. TCRdb recomputed calls from the reads with MiXCR, one row per CDR3 protein. In the table there are fewer than 850,000 distinct CDR3 sequences, about 28% of which are singletons. Trimming left V 3 bases short and J 10 bases short, with 10 bases between. Germline V gene sequence: CDR1 SGHTA, CDR2 FQGNSA. CDR3 length: 12 residues. The sequence was collected from a human donor in good health (CMV status not recorded). Some clones in this sample may be carry-over from other donors' samples. Sequences were derived from cultured CD8+ T cells from PBMCs, sampled from culture after CMV antigen stimulation. The chain combines TRBV7-2 with TRBJ2-1; the D is unclear. The CDR3 protein is CASSFSDGEQFF. CDR3 DNA sequence: TGTGCCAGCAGCTTCTCTGACGGCGAGCAGTTCTTC. Drawing the rest from reference TRBV7-2 and TRBJ2-1, the complete variable domain is GAGVSQSPSNKVTEKGKDVELRCDPISGHTALYWYRQSLGQGLEFLIYFQGNSAPDKSGLPSDRFSAERTGGSVSTLTIQRTQQEDSAVYLCASSFSDGEQFFGPGTRLTVL.